This T cell receptor (beta chain) was sequenced during a study of blood T cell repertoires in COVID-19. Overall study context: T cells, B-cell-depleted T cells, or PBMCs supplied cDNA or gDNA.

How the authors handled the data: Nucleated cell counts were estimated from reference gene primer amplification. TCRdb keeps only in-frame clones here, not all; method: immunoSEQ multiplex PCR. V, J and clone size derive from that table, while D and trimming were established from the DNA sequence. The sample lists approximately 110,000 clones, about 82% occurring once. Looked up from germline, CDR1 is MDHEN and CDR2 is SYDVKM. Unmatched junction bases numbered 14, after V lost 3 bases and J lost 4 bases. This CDR3 comprises 20 residues. The TCR sequence derives from a human donor in a cohort sampled during active COVID-19. The sequenced sample consisted of peripheral blood. The gene calls are TRBV28 and TRBJ2-2; TRBD2 aligns across 13 bases. CDR3 sequence (DNA): TGTGCCAGCAGTTTGGGGTCTGGGACTAGCGGGACCCTAATCACCGGGGAGCTGTTTTTT. It codes for CASSLGSGTSGTLITGELFF.